This T cell receptor beta chain appears in the sequencing data of a study of shared clonotypes between healthy human individuals. General study results and limits: Limitation of the genetic and exposure-history diversity represented came from the few donors. Blood was the only sampled material, and tissue repertoires likely differ.

CDR1 and CDR2 (germline): MGHDK, SYGVNS. CDR3 size: 14 residues. Between the trimmed V and J ends, which lost 3 bases and 2 bases, there was a span of 8 bases. Partitioning of CD4+ cells yielded a CD45RA+ naive subset and a CD45RA-negative memory subset. Once extracted for a subset, genomic DNA was divided evenly among several immunoSEQ plates. The data were produced by immunoSEQ multiplex PCR, yet TCRdb's version contains in-frame clones alone and is incomplete. The sample yields some 2,400,000 clones, nearly 97% seen once. In the case of this clone: What it binds is unknown.

This TCR derives from a man between 18 and 35 years old in good health. Sequencing was done on a sample of naive CD4+ T cells sorted from blood. As to subset: CD45RA+ positively selected. The V and J genes are TRBV25-1 and TRBJ1-3; TRBD1 might be the D (6 bases). The CDR3 sequence is CASSDPGAGNTIYF. The CDR3 DNA sequence: TGTGCCAGCAGTGACCCAGGGGCTGGAAACACCATATATTTT. Drawing the rest from reference TRBV25-1 and TRBJ1-3, the complete variable domain is EADIYQTPRYLVIGTGKKITLECSQTMGHDKMYWYQQDPGMELHLIHYSYGVNSTEKGDLSSESTVSRIRTEHFPLTLESARPSHTSQYLCASSDPGAGNTIYFGEGSWLTVV.